The 12 T cell receptor beta chains below come from one sample, sequenced in a study of cytomegalovirus exposure and HLA in healthy donors. Both 60 Vbeta primers and 13 Jbeta primers went into the PCR. Some clones are missing from TCRdb's copy, which holds only in-frame ones; the method was immunoSEQ multiplex PCR. The sample lists more than 100,000 clones; approximately 8.9% were seen once. The sample was PBMCs. The receptors originated from a woman between 35 and 50 years old in good health and CMV-seropositive.

This clone came up a few times. The genes are TRBV15 and TRBJ1-6; D might be TRBD1 (5 bases). V lost 7 bases, J lost 7 bases, and 11 bases lay in between. The CDR3 consists of 13 residues. The germline gives CDR1 LNHNV, CDR2 YYDKDF (reference sequence). The CDR3 coding sequence is TGTGCCACCACAGCCGGGGGGAATTCACCCCTCCACTTT. Translated, it gives CATTAGGNSPLHF.

This clone was detected only a few times. The chain employs TRBV9 and TRBJ1-2; TRBD1 is a possible D gene (6 bases). This CDR3 spans 15 amino acids. Trimming cost V 4 bases and J 0 bases, with 13 bases left between them. CDR1 SGDLS and CDR2 YYNGEE come from the germline V gene. The CDR3 is CASSPGVGANYGYTF. CDR3 nucleotide sequence: TGTGCCAGCAGCCCAGGGGTGGGAGCTAACTATGGCTACACCTTC.

The chain is built from TRBV9 and TRBJ1-5, with TRBD1 matching over 9 bases. The trim removed 3 bases at V and 3 bases at J, leaving 4 bases unmatched. This CDR3 contains 15 residues. Germline V gene lookup returns CDR1 SGDLS and CDR2 YYNGEE. CDR3 protein: CASSAGTGYNQPQHF. The CDR3 DNA follows: TGTGCCAGCAGCGCCGGGACAGGGTACAATCAGCCCCAGCATTTT.

The chain carries TRBV2 and TRBJ1-1, with 7 bases lining up with TRBD1. The CDR3 sequence is 14 residues long. After removal of 3 bases from V and 8 bases from J, the junction contained 9 bases not matched to a gene. Germline CDR1 reads SNHLY; CDR2 reads FYNNEI. CDR3 nucleotide sequence: TGTGCCAGCAGTGATTTTTCCGCGACAGGGGAAGCTTTCTTT. This encodes CASSDFSATGEAFF.

Worth noting for this clone: The sample contains more than one DNA sequence encoding this CDR3. V gene TRBV4-1 combines with J gene TRBJ2-3; D perhaps matches TRBD2 (7 bases). Trimming shortened V by 1 base and J by 5 bases, and 13 bases separated the two germline ends. Germline CDR1 MGHRA, CDR2 YSYEKL. This CDR3 is 15 amino acids long. The CDR3 sequence is CASSQGGGPGDTQYF. The CDR3 bases are TGCGCCAGCAGCCAAGGCGGGGGCCCAGGAGATACGCAGTATTTT.

The chain combines TRBV5-1 with TRBJ1-1; no reliable D call. CDR1 is SGHRS, CDR2 YFSETQ, per germline. V was pared by 2 bases and J by 5 bases, with 10 bases between. This CDR3 spans 13 amino acids. Here the CDR3 reads CASSLREGTEAFF. CDR3 nucleotide sequence: TGCGCCAGCAGCTTACGGGAAGGGACTGAAGCTTTCTTT.

This clone was observed a few times. The rearrangement joins TRBV18 to TRBJ2-7, with 8 nucleotides matching TRBD1. This CDR3 has 15 residues. Germline loops: CDR1 KGHSH, CDR2 LQKENI. The junction had 11 bases not matched to a gene; V was cut back by 6 bases and J by 4 bases. Here the CDR3 DNA reads TGTGCCAGCTCGCCCTACCGCACAGGGGGTTACGAGCAGTACTTC. As protein: CASSPYRTGGYEQYF.

This clone was recorded a few times. At one boundary the junction diverges from the germline segment, which might be a read error. V is TRBV10-2 and J is TRBJ2-2; 9 bases are shared with TRBD1. This CDR3 comprises 16 residues. Germline V gives CDR1 WSHSY, CDR2 SAAADI. CDR3 amino acids: CASRGAGQGNIGELFF. CDR3 in DNA: TGCGCCAGCAGAGGTGCGGGACAGGGCAACATCGGGGAGCTGTTTTTT.

This clone came up a few times. The chain combines TRBV2 with TRBJ2-5, with TRBD2 identical over 7 bases. Trimming at V came to 4 bases and at J to 1 base, leaving 6 bases not matched to a gene. Per germline, CDR1 SNHLY and CDR2 FYNNEI. The CDR3 covers 15 residues. For the CDR3, the DNA is TGTGCCAGCAGTGCCTGGACTAGTAGCCAAGAGACCCAGTACTTC. Its protein is CASSAWTSSQETQYF.

This clone came up many times. This CDR3 is also generated by other DNA sequences in the sample. The chain combines TRBV29-1 with TRBJ1-2; 7 nucleotides align to TRBD1. From germline, CDR1 is SQVTM and CDR2 ANQGSEA. The CDR3 sequence is 13 residues long. V shed 4 bases and J 0 bases; nucleotides not matched to a gene: 2. This chain's CDR3 is CSVATGANYGYTF. As DNA, the CDR3 is TGCAGCGTTGCAACAGGGGCTAACTATGGCTACACCTTC.

This clone appeared a single time. A junction end diverges from the germline sequence, so it may reflect a read error. V is TRBV7-8 and J is TRBJ1-2; D unclear. Germline V gene data show CDR1 as SGHVS and CDR2 as FQNEAQ. The length of the CDR3 is 16 residues. The CDR3 DNA reads as TGTGCCAGCAGCTCAAATCCCCAGTACCCAAACTATGGCAACACCTTC. Translated: CASSSNPQYPNYGNTF.

V and J are TRBV7-2 and TRBJ2-7; TRBD2 aligns across 8 bases. Trimming cost V 0 bases and J 10 bases; bases outside gene matches: 8. This CDR3 spans 14 amino acids. CDR1 SGHTA and CDR2 FQGNSA come from the germline V gene. The DNA of the CDR3 is TGTGCCAGCAGCTTAGCGGGGGGTAGCGGGGCCCAGTACTTC. Protein sequence: CASSLAGGSGAQYF. The full variable domain, in which reference TRBV7-2 and TRBJ2-7 provide the parts outside the CDR3, is GAGVSQSPSNKVTEKGKDVELRCDPISGHTALYWYRQSLGQGLEFLIYFQGNSAPDKSGLPSDRFSAERTGGSVSTLTIQRTQQEDSAVYLCASSLAGGSGAQYFGPGTRLTVT.